These 29 T cell receptor beta chains originate from one sample sequenced in a study of blood T cell repertoires in COVID-19. Profiling relied on immunoSEQ multiplex PCR, and the TCRdb table lists in-frame clones only, not all of them. The sample holds approximately 500,000 clones; less than 90% are singletons and the top ten take roughly 8.3%. The sequencing sample was made of peripheral blood. The source of these receptors is a woman aged 50 to 65 with COVID-19, enrolled during active disease.

As concerns this clone: The sample contains more than one DNA sequence encoding this CDR3. The rearrangement links TRBV6-2 or TRBV6-3 to TRBJ1-5, with TRBD1 as a possible D gene (6 bases). This CDR3 has 14 residues. Germline assignment: CDR1 MNHEY and CDR2 SVGEGT. V was pared by 0 bases and J by 7 bases, with 10 bases between. CDR3 residues: CASSYSGGGQPQHF. The DNA of the CDR3 is TGTGCCAGCAGTTACTCGGGGGGGGGCCAGCCCCAGCATTTT.

CDR3 loop: CASSPGTGDTQYF. Here the CDR3 DNA reads TGTGCCAGCAGTCCCGGGACAGGGGATACGCAGTATTTT. The V call is TRBV12-3 or TRBV12-4, the J call TRBJ2-3; TRBD1 matches at 9 bases. The CDR3 sequence is 13 residues long. V trimming: 5 bases; J trimming: 6 bases; junction bases outside the gene matches: 3.

The V gene is TRBV6-5, the J gene TRBJ2-1, with 16 bases matching TRBD2. The junction had 3 bases not matched to a gene; V was cut back by 6 bases and J by 10 bases. There are 14 residues in the CDR3. Per germline, CDR1 MNHEY and CDR2 SVGAGI. CDR3 sequence (DNA): TGTGCCAGCAGGGGACTAGCGGGGGGGGTAGAGCAGTTCTTC. This translates into CASRGLAGGVEQFF.

V is TRBV5-1 and J is TRBJ1-2, with 9 bases identical to TRBD1. Per the germline V gene, CDR1 is SGHRS and CDR2 is YFSETQ. V was clipped by 3 bases and J by 10 bases; unmatched bases: 7. There are 13 residues in the CDR3. In nucleotides, the CDR3 is TGCGCCAGCAGCTCGGGACAGGGAGGATACTACACCTTC. It encodes CASSSGQGGYYTF.

The V and J genes are TRBV5-1 and TRBJ2-3; D uncertain. The CDR3 is made up of 15 amino acids. Between the trimmed V and J ends, which lost 5 bases and 0 bases, there was a span of 13 bases. The germline gives CDR1 SGHRS, CDR2 YFSETQ. In DNA, the CDR3 is TGCGCCAGCAGTTTAACAACGTCTAGCACAGATACGCAGTATTTT. Amino acid sequence: CASSLTTSSTDTQYF. Complete variable domain (other parts from reference TRBV5-1 and TRBJ2-3): KAGVTQTPRYLIKTRGQQVTLSCSPISGHRSVSWYQQTPGQGLQFLFEYFSETQRNKGNFPGRFSGRQFSNSRSEMNVSTLELGDSALYLCASSLTTSSTDTQYFGPGTRLTVL.

V and J are TRBV11-2 and TRBJ2-7; 10 bases are shared with TRBD2. The CDR3 runs to 16 residues. Germline V gives CDR1 SGHAT, CDR2 FQNNGV. V dropped 5 bases and J dropped 5; count of bases not matched to a gene: 12. Written as DNA, the CDR3 is TGTGCCAGCAGCACCAGGGTTAGCGGGGGGATAGACGAGCAGTACTTC. Translation: CASSTRVSGGIDEQYF.

V and J are TRBV21-1 and TRBJ2-1; the D call TRBD2 from the table was never checked on the DNA. TRBV21-1 is a pseudogene segment. The CDR3 contains 18 residues. CDR3 residues: CASSKVAGPPDGNNEQFF. CDR3 DNA sequence: TGTGCCAGCAGCAAAGTCGCGGGACCTCCGGACGGAAACAATGAGCAGTTCTTC.

This CDR3 is CASSRTLYNEQFF. The CDR3 DNA sequence: TGCGCCAGCTCCCGGACACTTTACAATGAGCAGTTCTTC. The chain combines TRBV10-1 with TRBJ2-1; TRBD1 is a possible D gene (5 bases). Germline loops: CDR1 WNHNN, CDR2 SYGVQD (reference sequence). This CDR3 has 13 residues. Trimming shortened V by 8 bases and J by 4 bases, and 12 bases separated the two germline ends.

A word on this clone: A junction end diverges from the germline sequence, so it may reflect a read error. The chain links TRBV5-1 to TRBJ1-5; no clear D gene. The CDR3 length is 15 residues. The V gene's germline CDR1 is SGHRS and CDR2 YFSETQ. The CDR3 DNA is TGCGCCAGCAGCTTGGCTGGCGATAGCCATCAGCCCCAGCATTTT. It specifies CASSLAGDSHQPQHF.

This clone was observed once. The chain combines TRBV25-1 with TRBJ2-3; 8 positions match TRBD2. Germline-derived CDR1 and CDR2 are MGHDK and SYGVNS. CDR3 size: 16 residues. V gave up 2 bases and J gave up 3 bases; unmatched junction bases: 7. The CDR3 loop is CASSEVGGGRTDTQYF. In nucleotides, the CDR3 is TGTGCCAGCAGTGAAGTAGGCGGGGGGCGGACAGATACGCAGTATTTT.

This chain connects TRBV30 to TRBJ2-1; 9 nucleotides agree with TRBD2. After removal of 4 bases from V and 6 bases from J, the junction contained 4 bases not matched to a gene. The germline V gene has CDR1 GTSNPN and CDR2 SVGIG (reference sequence). This CDR3 is built from 13 residues. CDR3 nucleotide sequence: TGTGCCTGGAAGGGTAGCGGGGGCAATGAGCAGTTCTTC. Its translation is CAWKGSGGNEQFF.

The CDR3 loop is CASSLRGINRDEQFF. The CDR3 DNA sequence: TGTGCCAGCAGCTTAAGGGGAATTAACCGGGATGAGCAGTTCTTC. V and J are TRBV7-2 and TRBJ2-1; TRBD1 might be the D (5 bases). V was trimmed by 2 bases and J by 8 bases, leaving 16 bases between them. Germline-derived CDR1 and CDR2 are SGHTA and FQGNSA. This CDR3 spans 15 amino acids.

The chain employs TRBV3-1 (or the pseudogene TRBV3-2) and TRBJ1-1; TRBD1 agrees at 7 bases. The germline CDR1 and CDR2 sequences are LGHDT and YNNKEL (reference sequence). The CDR3 loop spans 16 amino acids. The junction had 14 bases not matched to a gene; V was cut back by 0 bases and J by 10 bases. The CDR3 nucleotides read TGTGCCAGCAGCCAAGAGTGGGGGACAGCCACTGGGGGAGCTTTCTTT. This codes for CASSQEWGTATGGAFF.

V gene TRBV5-1 combines with J gene TRBJ2-3, with D unresolved. The CDR3 runs 16 residues. V lost 3 bases to trimming and J lost 0 bases, with 14 bases between them. The germline V gene has CDR1 SGHRS and CDR2 YFSETQ. DNA for the CDR3: TGCGCCAGCAGCTCTTCTTCGGCGGCTAGCACAGATACGCAGTATTTT. Its protein is CASSSSSAASTDTQYF.

The V call is TRBV6-5, the J call TRBJ1-2, with TRBD1 matching 11 bases. Germline lookup yields CDR1 MNHEY and CDR2 SVGAGI. This CDR3 region has 14 residues. Trimming at V came to 6 bases and at J to 7 bases, leaving 7 bases not matched to a gene. The CDR3 region is CASSRDRGRGGYTF. In DNA, the CDR3 is TGTGCCAGCAGCCGGGACAGGGGGAGAGGTGGCTACACCTTC.

The chain links TRBV5-5 to TRBJ2-5; 8 positions agree with TRBD1. CDR3 length: 17 residues. The V segment lost 2 bases and the J segment 0 bases; nucleotides outside the gene matches: 9. From germline, CDR1 is SGHKS and CDR2 YYEKEE (reference sequence). The CDR3: CASSFDPETGDQETQYF. Here the CDR3 DNA reads TGTGCCAGCAGCTTCGATCCCGAGACAGGGGACCAAGAGACCCAGTACTTC.

The chain links TRBV5-1 to TRBJ1-5, with D unclear. Trimming took 4 bases from V and 3 from J, leaving 11 bases between them. This CDR3 is 14 amino acids long. Germline V CDR1 and CDR2: SGHRS, YFSETQ. The CDR3 spells CASSPEGLNQPQHF. For the CDR3, the DNA is TGCGCCAGCAGCCCAGAGGGCCTCAATCAGCCCCAGCATTTT.

In its sample, this clone was seen a few times. The rearrangement links TRBV24-1 to TRBJ2-1; TRBD2 aligns across 10 bases. J lost 3 bases, V lost 7 bases, and 5 bases had no gene match. The germline V gene encodes CDR1 KGHDR and CDR2 SFDVKD. This CDR3 is 15 amino acids long. The CDR3 nucleotides read TGTGCCACCAGCAAAAAGCGGGGGGGCTACAATGAGCAGTTCTTC. It translates to CATSKKRGGYNEQFF.

The V gene is TRBV19, the J gene TRBJ1-1, with D uncertain. Per the germline V gene, CDR1 is LNHDA and CDR2 is SQIVND (reference sequence). This CDR3 has 14 amino acids. Trimming stripped 4 bases from V and 4 bases from J, with 13 bases between. CDR3 bases: TGTGCCAGTAGTACCTTAGGCGGGAGCACTGAAGCTTTCTTT. Its protein is CASSTLGGSTEAFF.

The chain combines TRBV5-1 with TRBJ2-1; D gene ambiguous. Germline lookup yields CDR1 SGHRS and CDR2 YFSETQ. The germline V and J ends were trimmed by 0 bases and 8 bases, with 15 bases remaining between them. The CDR3 is made up of 15 amino acids. The CDR3 DNA reads TGCGCCAGCAGCTTGGTCTCATCTAGTGGCGATGAGCAGTTCTTC. Its translation: CASSLVSSSGDEQFF.

The chain is built from TRBV5-5 and TRBJ2-7; perhaps TRBD2 as D (6 bases). Trimming removed 0 bases at V and 7 bases at J, with 23 bases between. Germline CDR1 is SGHKS and CDR2 is YYEKEE (reference sequence). The CDR3 totals 17 residues. The CDR3 loop reads CASSLGLPGLPPREQYF. The CDR3 DNA is TGTGCCAGCAGCTTGGGCCTCCCGGGACTTCCCCCAAGGGAGCAGTACTTC.

The chain links TRBV3-1 (or the pseudogene TRBV3-2) to TRBJ1-2; D call uncertain. The CDR3 runs 14 residues. The germline V gene has CDR1 LGHDT and CDR2 YNNKEL (reference sequence). Trimming took off 0 bases at V and 8 bases at J, with 13 bases between the two ends. The CDR3 DNA reads as TGTGCCAGCAGCCAAGATGCGACCGCCGGGGGCTACACCTTC. This codes for CASSQDATAGGYTF.

V is TRBV2 and J is TRBJ2-2, with D hard to call. Trimming stripped 8 bases from V and 1 base from J, with 11 bases between. Germline V CDR1 and CDR2: SNHLY, FYNNEI. This CDR3 contains 14 residues. The CDR3: CASERVRNTGELFF. For the CDR3, the DNA is TGTGCCAGCGAAAGAGTTAGGAACACCGGGGAGCTGTTTTTT. Variable domain in full (rest from reference TRBV2 and TRBJ2-2): EPEVTQTPSHQVTQMGQEVILRCVPISNHLYFYWYRQILGQKVEFLVSFYNNEISEKSEIFDDQFSVERPDGSNFTLKIRSTKLEDSAMYFCASERVRNTGELFFGEGSRLTVL.

This chain uses TRBV30 with TRBJ2-7; TRBD1 is a possible D gene (5 bases). The CDR3 extends over 13 amino acids. V lost 0 bases and J 2 bases, leaving 8 bases between the germline ends. Germline assignment: CDR1 GTSNPN and CDR2 SVGIG (reference sequence). The CDR3 reads CAWSVQGTYEQYF. The CDR3 DNA reads TGTGCCTGGAGTGTCCAGGGAACCTACGAGCAGTACTTC.

V usage is TRBV5-6 and J usage is TRBJ2-6, with no clear D. V was trimmed by 0 bases and J by 0 bases, leaving 7 bases between them. CDR1 is SGHDT and CDR2 is YYEEEE in the germline V gene. The CDR3 is 16 amino acids. CDR3 DNA sequence: TGTGCCAGCAGCTTGGATGTGAGCTCTGGGGCCAACGTCCTGACTTTC. This sequence encodes CASSLDVSSGANVLTF.

The chain employs TRBV27 and TRBJ2-1; unclear D gene. CDR1 is MNHEY and CDR2 is SMNVEV in the germline V gene (reference sequence). Between the trimmed V and J ends, which lost 7 bases and 2 bases, there was a span of 9 bases. This CDR3 is built from 13 residues. The CDR3 region is CASTTSPYNEQFF. CDR3 nucleotides: TGTGCCAGCACGACATCCCCCTACAATGAGCAGTTCTTC.

The V call is TRBV3-1 (or the pseudogene TRBV3-2), the J call TRBJ1-4; TRBD1 is a possible D gene (5 bases). Trimming took off 4 bases at V and 10 bases at J, with 16 bases between the two ends. CDR3 length: 14 amino acids. From germline, CDR1 is LGHDT and CDR2 YNNKEL (reference sequence). CDR3 coding DNA: TGTGCCAGCAGCCGCGGCAGGGCGGGAGGAAAACTGTTTTTT. Protein: CASSRGRAGGKLFF.

This clone showed up just a few times. V gene TRBV4-1 combines with J gene TRBJ1-5, with D unresolved. Germline values: CDR1 MGHRA, CDR2 YSYEKL. This CDR3 has 15 residues. The V and J ends lost 7 bases and 2 bases respectively, with 15 bases between them. For the CDR3, the DNA is TGCGCCAGCAAAGGGAGGTGGCTAGGCAATCAGCCCCAGCATTTT. This encodes CASKGRWLGNQPQHF.

The chain couples TRBV7-8 to TRBJ2-7; TRBD2 is a possible D gene (5 bases). This CDR3 contains 14 residues. The V end lost 3 bases, the J end lost 2 bases, and 11 bases lay between the germline ends. Per germline, CDR1 SGHVS and CDR2 FQNEAQ. DNA of the CDR3: TGTGCCAGCAGCTTGGCTAGCAAAGCCTACGAGCAGTACTTC. This gives the protein CASSLASKAYEQYF.